Listed below are T cell receptor beta chains from one sample, sequenced in a study of radiation and T cells in renal cell carcinoma. Data came from immunoSEQ multiplex PCR; TCRdb stores just in-frame clones and leaves some out. The sample includes 100,000 to 150,000 clones, 85% to 90% of them seen just once. The material was blood, obtained from a patient whose treatment included radiotherapy and nephrectomy. These receptors were obtained from a woman aged 70-85 years with renal cell carcinoma. CDR3s include the opening cysteine and the closing phenylalanine or tryptophan. D genes are given only for firm matches. The size of a clone is reported for some rows only, either as once, few or many, or as a class for expanded clones.

abundance: -; d_gene: -; j_gene: TRBJ1-3; v_gene: TRBV4-1; len: 13; CDR3aa: CASSPSGGNTIYF; CDR3nt: TGCGCCAGCAGTCCATCAGGTGGAAACACCATATATTTT
abundance: -; d_gene: -; j_gene: TRBJ2-3; v_gene: TRBV6-5; len: 13; CDR3aa: CASSYASTDTQYF; CDR3nt: TGTGCCAGCAGTTACGCCAGCACAGATACGCAGTATTTT
abundance: once; d_gene: -; j_gene: TRBJ2-5; v_gene: TRBV6-5; len: 12; CDR3aa: CASSSQRETQYF; CDR3nt: TGTGCCAGCAGTTCACAGAGGGAGACCCAGTACTTC
abundance: few; d_gene: -; j_gene: TRBJ1-2; v_gene: TRBV29-1; len: 14; CDR3aa: CSVELGVPPYGYTF; CDR3nt: TGCAGCGTTGAACTAGGAGTACCGCCATATGGCTACACCTTC
abundance: -; d_gene: -; j_gene: TRBJ2-7; v_gene: TRBV6-6; len: 14; CDR3aa: CASSYGRETYEQYF; CDR3nt: TGTGCCAGCAGTTACGGAAGGGAAACCTACGAGCAGTACTTC
abundance: -; d_gene: TRBD1; j_gene: TRBJ2-2; v_gene: TRBV28; len: 17; CDR3aa: CASSFPTGVLRTGELFF; CDR3nt: TGTGCCAGCAGTTTTCCGACAGGGGTTCTGAGGACCGGGGAGCTGTTTTTT
abundance: -; d_gene: -; j_gene: TRBJ2-3; v_gene: TRBV6-1; len: 14; CDR3aa: CASSEQVFTDTQYF; CDR3nt: TGTGCCAGCAGTGAACAGGTTTTCACAGATACGCAGTATTTT
abundance: -; d_gene: TRBD2; j_gene: TRBJ2-5; v_gene: TRBV19; len: 16; CDR3aa: CASSPPAGTVKETQYF; CDR3nt: TGTGCCAGTAGTCCCCCAGCGGGGACTGTGAAAGAGACCCAGTACTTC
abundance: -; d_gene: -; j_gene: TRBJ1-1; v_gene: TRBV5-1; len: 15; CDR3aa: CASSSEGTPNTEAFF; CDR3nt: TGCGCCAGCAGCTCGGAGGGGACTCCGAACACTGAAGCTTTCTTT
abundance: -; d_gene: TRBD1; j_gene: TRBJ2-7; v_gene: TRBV30; len: 16; CDR3aa: CACAKARDRGGHEQYF; CDR3nt: TGTGCCTGCGCAAAGGCCCGGGACAGGGGAGGGCACGAGCAGTACTTC
abundance: -; d_gene: TRBD1; j_gene: TRBJ2-1; v_gene: TRBV5-1; len: 17; CDR3aa: CASSPEPGQGSYNEQFF; CDR3nt: TGCGCCAGCAGCCCGGAACCGGGACAGGGCTCCTACAATGAGCAGTTCTTC
abundance: -; d_gene: -; j_gene: TRBJ2-1; v_gene: TRBV14; len: 16; CDR3aa: CASSQAGRGLYNEQFF; CDR3nt: TGTGCCAGCAGCCAAGCGGGGCGGGGGCTCTACAATGAGCAGTTCTTC
abundance: -; d_gene: TRBD1; j_gene: TRBJ1-6; v_gene: TRBV6-1; len: 15; CDR3aa: CASSGPTGGVSPLHF; CDR3nt: TGTGCCAGCAGTGGGCCTACAGGGGGCGTATCACCCCTCCACTTT
abundance: -; d_gene: TRBD1; j_gene: TRBJ1-2; v_gene: TRBV19; len: 15; CDR3aa: CASSTRTGRENGYTF; CDR3nt: TGTGCCAGTAGTACTCGGACAGGGCGAGAAAATGGCTACACCTTC
abundance: -; d_gene: -; j_gene: TRBJ2-7; v_gene: TRBV30; len: 13; CDR3aa: CAWSVSNGYEQYF; CDR3nt: TGTGCCTGGAGTGTATCGAACGGCTACGAGCAGTACTTC
abundance: -; d_gene: -; j_gene: TRBJ2-1; v_gene: TRBV6-1; len: 16; CDR3aa: CASSEADWRLGAEQFF; CDR3nt: TGTGCCAGCAGTGAAGCTGACTGGCGCCTGGGGGCTGAGCAGTTCTTC
abundance: -; d_gene: -; j_gene: TRBJ1-1; v_gene: TRBV11-3; len: 13; CDR3aa: CASMPGENTEAFF; CDR3nt: TGTGCCAGCATGCCAGGGGAGAACACTGAAGCTTTCTTT
abundance: -; d_gene: -; j_gene: TRBJ1-5; v_gene: TRBV12-2; len: 12; CDR3aa: CASRFLTQPQHF; CDR3nt: TGTGCAAGTCGCTTCTTGACTCAGCCCCAGCATTTT
abundance: once; d_gene: TRBD1; j_gene: TRBJ1-3; v_gene: TRBV27; len: 15; CDR3aa: CASPIPRDSGNTIYF; CDR3nt: TGTGCCAGCCCTATACCCCGGGACAGTGGAAACACCATATATTTT
abundance: -; d_gene: -; j_gene: TRBJ1-6; v_gene: TRBV5-4; len: 16; CDR3aa: CASTVNRSPPDSPLHF; CDR3nt: TGTGCCAGCACCGTCAACAGGAGCCCCCCGGATTCACCCCTCCACTTT
abundance: few; d_gene: -; j_gene: TRBJ1-1; v_gene: TRBV30; len: 13; CDR3aa: CAWSVLRTTEAFF; CDR3nt: TGTGCCTGGAGTGTACTCCGGACCACTGAAGCTTTCTTT
abundance: -; d_gene: -; j_gene: TRBJ2-7; v_gene: TRBV11-2; len: 12; CDR3aa: CASSLDEGQQYF; CDR3nt: TGTGCCAGCAGCTTAGACGAGGGCCAGCAGTACTTC
abundance: -; d_gene: TRBD2; j_gene: TRBJ2-3; v_gene: TRBV2; len: 14; CDR3aa: CASKWGGSTDTQYF; CDR3nt: TGTGCCAGCAAGTGGGGGGGTAGCACAGATACGCAGTATTTT
abundance: -; d_gene: -; j_gene: TRBJ2-3; v_gene: TRBV4-2; len: 14; CDR3aa: CASSQELGTDTQYF; CDR3nt: TGTGCCAGCAGCCAAGAACTAGGCACAGATACGCAGTATTTT
abundance: -; d_gene: TRBD1; j_gene: TRBJ2-7; v_gene: TRBV10-3; len: 14; CDR3aa: CAISAGTGSREQYF; CDR3nt: TGTGCCATCAGTGCAGGGACAGGGTCTCGCGAGCAGTACTTC
abundance: -; d_gene: TRBD2; j_gene: TRBJ2-1; v_gene: TRBV5-6; len: 16; CDR3aa: CASSLAGGPTYNEQFF; CDR3nt: TGTGCCAGCAGCTTAGCGGGGGGCCCGACCTACAATGAGCAGTTCTTC
abundance: -; d_gene: -; j_gene: TRBJ2-3; v_gene: TRBV14; len: 16; CDR3aa: CASSQSAGWGADTQYF; CDR3nt: TGTGCCAGCAGCCAAAGCGCGGGATGGGGCGCAGATACGCAGTATTTT
abundance: -; d_gene: -; j_gene: TRBJ2-3; v_gene: TRBV10-3; len: 12; CDR3aa: CAISDRSDTQYF; CDR3nt: TGTGCCATCAGTGACAGGTCAGATACGCAGTATTTT
abundance: -; d_gene: TRBD1; j_gene: TRBJ1-6; v_gene: TRBV9; len: 14; CDR3aa: CASSSRGGGGPLHF; CDR3nt: TGTGCCAGCAGCTCCCGAGGGGGCGGGGGCCCCCTCCACTTT
abundance: -; d_gene: -; j_gene: TRBJ1-1; v_gene: TRBV28; len: 11; CDR3aa: CASTRDTEAFF; CDR3nt: TGTGCCAGCACCCGGGACACTGAAGCTTTCTTT
abundance: -; d_gene: -; j_gene: TRBJ1-1; v_gene: TRBV28; len: 13; CDR3aa: CASSPQGYTEAFF; CDR3nt: TGTGCCAGCAGTCCACAGGGATACACTGAAGCTTTCTTT
abundance: -; d_gene: -; j_gene: TRBJ1-5; v_gene: TRBV18; len: 15; CDR3aa: CASSPSGHPNQPQHF; CDR3nt: TGTGCCAGCTCACCGAGCGGGCATCCCAATCAGCCCCAGCATTTT
abundance: -; d_gene: -; j_gene: TRBJ1-6; v_gene: TRBV4-3; len: 15; CDR3aa: CASSQDRLYNSPLHF; CDR3nt: TGCGCCAGCAGCCAAGACAGACTATATAATTCACCCCTCCACTTT
abundance: -; d_gene: -; j_gene: TRBJ1-6; v_gene: TRBV7-2; len: 13; CDR3aa: CASSPRGNSPLHF; CDR3nt: TGTGCCAGCAGCCCAAGAGGGAATTCACCCCTCCACTTT
abundance: -; d_gene: -; j_gene: TRBJ1-2; v_gene: TRBV19; len: 17; CDR3aa: CASSINGAENIGYGYTF; CDR3nt: TGTGCCAGTAGTATAAACGGGGCCGAAAATATTGGGTATGGCTACACCTTC
abundance: -; d_gene: -; j_gene: TRBJ1-4; v_gene: TRBV5-1; len: 14; CDR3aa: CASSSGRLNEKLFF; CDR3nt: TGCGCCAGCAGCTCGGGACGGCTTAATGAAAAACTGTTTTTT
abundance: -; d_gene: TRBD1; j_gene: TRBJ1-1; v_gene: TRBV19; len: 14; CDR3aa: CASSQDRWGTEAFF; CDR3nt: TGTGCCAGTAGTCAGGACAGGTGGGGAACTGAAGCTTTCTTT
abundance: -; d_gene: TRBD1; j_gene: TRBJ1-2; v_gene: TRBV11-2; len: 15; CDR3aa: CASSLGQGAYYGYTF; CDR3nt: TGTGCCAGCAGCTTAGGTCAGGGGGCGTACTATGGCTACACCTTC
abundance: -; d_gene: TRBD1; j_gene: TRBJ2-2; v_gene: TRBV14; len: 17; CDR3aa: CASSQDSWDRNTGELFF; CDR3nt: TGTGCCAGCAGCCAAGATAGTTGGGACAGGAACACCGGGGAGCTGTTTTTT
abundance: -; d_gene: TRBD1; j_gene: TRBJ1-1; v_gene: TRBV27; len: 15; CDR3aa: CASSLGAGGITEAFF; CDR3nt: TGTGCCAGCAGTTTGGGCGCAGGGGGGATCACTGAAGCTTTCTTT
abundance: once; d_gene: TRBD2; j_gene: TRBJ2-7; v_gene: TRBV15; len: 13; CDR3aa: CATRAGGPYEQYF; CDR3nt: TGTGCCACCAGGGCGGGGGGCCCCTACGAGCAGTACTTC
abundance: -; d_gene: -; j_gene: TRBJ2-7; v_gene: TRBV18; len: 14; CDR3aa: CASSPLRGDYEQYF; CDR3nt: TGTGCCAGCTCACCACTAAGGGGGGACTACGAGCAGTACTTC
abundance: -; d_gene: -; j_gene: TRBJ1-1; v_gene: TRBV6-4; len: 13; CDR3aa: CASSETENTEAFF; CDR3nt: TGTGCCAGCAGTGAAACCGAGAACACTGAAGCTTTCTTT